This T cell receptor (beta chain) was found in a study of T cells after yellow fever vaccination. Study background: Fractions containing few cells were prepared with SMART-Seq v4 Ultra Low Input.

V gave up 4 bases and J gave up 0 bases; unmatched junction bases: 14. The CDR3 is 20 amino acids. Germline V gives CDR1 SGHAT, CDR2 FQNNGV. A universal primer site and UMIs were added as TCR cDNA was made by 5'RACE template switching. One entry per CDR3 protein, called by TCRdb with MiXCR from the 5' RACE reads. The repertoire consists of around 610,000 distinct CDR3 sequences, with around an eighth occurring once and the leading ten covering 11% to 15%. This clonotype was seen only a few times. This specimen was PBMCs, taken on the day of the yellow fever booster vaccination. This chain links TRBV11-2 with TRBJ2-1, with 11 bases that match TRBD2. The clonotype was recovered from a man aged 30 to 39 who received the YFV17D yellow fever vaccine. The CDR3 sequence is CASSSTPAPSGRPSYNEQFF. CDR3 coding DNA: TGTGCCAGCAGCTCGACGCCCGCCCCTAGCGGGAGGCCCTCCTACAATGAGCAGTTCTTC.